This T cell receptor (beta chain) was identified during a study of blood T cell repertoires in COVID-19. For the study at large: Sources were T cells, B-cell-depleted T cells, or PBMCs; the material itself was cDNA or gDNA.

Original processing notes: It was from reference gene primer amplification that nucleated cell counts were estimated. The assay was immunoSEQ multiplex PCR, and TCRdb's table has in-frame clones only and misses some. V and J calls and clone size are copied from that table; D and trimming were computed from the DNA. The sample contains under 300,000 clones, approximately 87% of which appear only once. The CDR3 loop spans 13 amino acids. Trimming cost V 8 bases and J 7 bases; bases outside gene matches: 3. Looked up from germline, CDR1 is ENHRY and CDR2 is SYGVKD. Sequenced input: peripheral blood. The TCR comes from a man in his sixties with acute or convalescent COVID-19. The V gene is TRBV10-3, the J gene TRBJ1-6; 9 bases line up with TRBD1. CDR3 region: CAIRDRDNSPLHF. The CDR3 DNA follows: TGTGCCATCCGGGACAGGGACAATTCACCCCTCCACTTT.